Each of the 26 T cell receptor beta chains below was sequenced from the same sample in a study of T cell responses to AZD1222 COVID-19 vaccine listed by TCRdb under 2021. The sample's time point label is to be understood as: baseline before first vaccination. Library generation was performed with the immunoSEQ multiplex PCR assay. TCRdb stores this immuneACCESS table with in-frame sequences only. Part of the clones is absent; in the studies checked, under half of the shortfall reflects unresolved V genes, and no reason is known for the rest. The sample profile shows 85,000 to 90,000 clones; around 90% of them were found once. The ten top clones hold under 7% of the sample. The source was peripheral blood, collected on day 0 of AZD1222 vaccination. Receptors originate from an adult in good health.

The chain combines TRBV5-6 with TRBJ2-7, with 7 nucleotides matching TRBD1. Trimming removed 0 bases from V and 6 bases from J; junction bases left unmatched: 9. Germline loops: CDR1 SGHDT, CDR2 YYEEEE. There are 15 residues in the CDR3. CDR3 coding DNA: TGTGCCAGCAGCTTGGCCGGCTACAGGGGAATCGAGCAGTACTTC. Translated, it gives CASSLAGYRGIEQYF.

The chain links TRBV12-3 or TRBV12-4 to TRBJ1-2; possible D gene TRBD1, 5 bases. V was shortened by 3 bases and J by 7 bases, with 12 bases between the two germline ends. The CDR3 spans 13 residues. CDR3 region: CASSFKGRSGYTF. The CDR3 bases are TGTGCCAGCAGTTTCAAGGGGCGGAGTGGCTACACCTTC.

The V gene is TRBV18, the J gene TRBJ1-1; a weak D match, TRBD1 (5 bases). Germline V gene data show CDR1 as KGHSH and CDR2 as LQKENI. V dropped 1 base and J dropped 0 bases, with 9 bases sitting between them. There are 15 residues in the CDR3. Here the CDR3 reads CASSPLVGVNTEAFF. CDR3 coding DNA: TGTGCCAGCTCACCACTGGTAGGGGTGAACACTGAAGCTTTCTTT.

The gene calls are TRBV28 and TRBJ1-2; the D gene is possibly TRBD1 (6 bases). The germline CDR1 and CDR2 sequences are MDHEN and SYDVKM. The CDR3 is 13 amino acids. Trimming pared 7 bases from V and 4 bases from J, leaving 13 bases between. The CDR3 region is CASKPQGLYGYTF. Here the CDR3 DNA reads TGTGCCAGCAAGCCACAGGGACTCTATGGCTACACCTTC.

This rearrangement joins TRBV9 to TRBJ1-6, with 9 bases lining up with TRBD1. V was clipped by 0 bases and J by 7 bases; unmatched bases: 2. This CDR3 comprises 15 residues. Germline-derived CDR1 and CDR2 are SGDLS and YYNGEE. CDR3: CASSVEGQGNSPLHF. CDR3 DNA: TGTGCCAGCAGCGTAGAAGGACAGGGGAATTCACCCCTCCACTTT.

The chain has TRBV27 and TRBJ2-3; TRBD2 matches 13 bases. J gave up 3 bases and V 5 bases, and 14 bases lay outside the gene matches. The CDR3 loop spans 19 amino acids. In germline, CDR1 is MNHEY, CDR2 SMNVEV (reference sequence). CDR3 amino acids: CASSTQTSGRAPSTDTQYF. CDR3 in DNA: TGTGCCAGCAGTACCCAAACTAGCGGGAGGGCACCGTCAACAGATACGCAGTATTTT.

The chain has TRBV7-8 and TRBJ2-5; TRBD2 aligns across 12 bases. Losses at the gene ends were 0 bases for V and 4 bases for J; bases not matched to a gene: 9. Germline values: CDR1 SGHVS, CDR2 FQNEAQ. This CDR3 region has 18 residues. The CDR3 loop reads CASSLARRLAGARETQYF. The CDR3 DNA reads as TGTGCCAGCAGCTTAGCCAGGAGACTAGCGGGAGCACGAGAGACCCAGTACTTC.

The V call is TRBV6-1, the J call TRBJ1-1; 7 positions agree with TRBD1. Germline CDR1 reads MNHNS; CDR2 reads SASEGT. CDR3 length equals 14 residues. V lost 2 bases and J lost 10; bases outside the gene matches: 10. The CDR3 DNA reads TGTGCCAGCAGTGAAATCGGTAATGGACAGGCAGCTTTCTTT. Its protein is CASSEIGNGQAAFF.

The CDR3 region is CSVAGGGVTEAFF. The CDR3 coding sequence is TGCAGCGTTGCGGGGGGAGGAGTGACTGAAGCTTTCTTT. The chain recombines TRBV29-1 with TRBJ1-1, with D perhaps TRBD1 (5 bases). Germline V CDR1 and CDR2: SQVTM, ANQGSEA. The CDR3 is 13 residues long. The germline V and J ends were trimmed by 4 bases and 5 bases, with 14 bases remaining between them.

The genes are TRBV11-3 and TRBJ2-5; TRBD1 might be the D (6 bases). Germline V lookup: CDR1 SGHNT, CDR2 YENEEA. The length of the CDR3 is 15 residues. V was cut by 1 base and J by 3 bases, with 12 bases left in between. The CDR3 sequence: CASSLAGRGEETQYF. For the CDR3, the DNA is TGTGCCAGCAGCTTAGCGGGCAGGGGTGAAGAGACCCAGTACTTC. The full variable domain, rest sourced from reference TRBV11-3 and TRBJ2-5, is EAGVVQSPRYKIIEKKQPVAFWCNPISGHNTLYWYLQNLGQGPELLIRYENEEAVDDSQLPKDRFSAERLKGVDSTLKIQPAELGDSAVYLCASSLAGRGEETQYFGPGTRLLVL.

The rearrangement links TRBV27 to TRBJ2-7; 10 nucleotides match TRBD1. Looked up from germline, CDR1 is MNHEY and CDR2 is SMNVEV (reference sequence). The CDR3 consists of 15 residues. With V trimmed by 6 bases and J by 6 bases, 11 bases remained unmatched. The CDR3 sequence: CASRTGGEFYLEQYF. In DNA, the CDR3 is TGTGCCAGCAGGACAGGGGGCGAATTTTATCTCGAGCAGTACTTC.

The gene calls are TRBV19 and TRBJ1-5; D gene ambiguous. The CDR3 totals 15 residues. Germline values: CDR1 LNHDA, CDR2 SQIVND (reference sequence). Trimming took off 5 bases at V and 2 bases at J, with 13 bases between the two ends. In nucleotides, the CDR3 is TGTGCCAGTAGTTATTCGGGGATGGGCAATCAGCCCCAGCATTTT. The encoded protein is CASSYSGMGNQPQHF.

This clone showed up just once. The rearrangement joins TRBV27 to TRBJ2-6; perhaps TRBD2 as D (5 bases). CDR3 length: 16 amino acids. V was shortened by 4 bases and J by 0 bases, with 10 bases between the two germline ends. The germline gives CDR1 MNHEY, CDR2 SMNVEV (reference sequence). The CDR3 nucleotides read TGTGCCAGCAGTTCCCCCGGGGTCTCTGGGGCCAACGTCCTGACTTTC. Translating it yields CASSSPGVSGANVLTF. The full variable domain, in which reference TRBV27 and TRBJ2-6 provide the parts outside the CDR3, is EAQVTQNPRYLITVTGKKLTVTCSQNMNHEYMSWYRQDPGLGLRQIYYSMNVEVTDKGDVPEGYKVSRKEKRNFPLILESPSPNQTSLYFCASSSPGVSGANVLTFGAGSRLTVL.

In DNA form, the CDR3 reads TGTGCCAGCAGCGTAGCAGGTTACGAGCAGTACTTC. Translation: CASSVAGYEQYF. The chain couples TRBV9 to TRBJ2-7; D is uncertain. Germline-derived CDR1 and CDR2 are SGDLS and YYNGEE. Trimming stripped 0 bases from V and 4 bases from J, with 5 bases between. The CDR3 covers 12 residues.

This rearrangement joins TRBV11-2 to TRBJ1-1, with TRBD1 identical over 12 bases. CDR3 length: 18 amino acids. Germline-derived CDR1 and CDR2 are SGHAT and FQNNGV. V was pared by 3 bases and J by 2 bases, with 10 bases of the junction left unmatched. The chain's CDR3 is CASSFGVGTGGFNTEAFF. The CDR3 DNA sequence: TGTGCCAGCAGCTTTGGTGTAGGGACAGGGGGCTTCAACACTGAAGCTTTCTTT.

V gene TRBV30 combines with J gene TRBJ2-7; TRBD2 matches at 11 bases. CDR3 length: 17 residues. The germline gives CDR1 GTSNPN, CDR2 SVGIG (reference sequence). The V segment lost 3 bases and the J segment 3 bases; nucleotides outside the gene matches: 13. In nucleotides, the CDR3 is TGTGCCTGGAGCCCTAGTTGGGGAACTAGCGGGAGCTACGAGCAGTACTTC. This gives the protein CAWSPSWGTSGSYEQYF.

The V and J genes are TRBV27 and TRBJ2-1, with 9 bases matching TRBD1. The CDR3 runs 14 residues. V lost 8 bases, J lost 8 bases, and 10 bases stayed unmatched. Germline V gene lookup returns CDR1 MNHEY and CDR2 SMNVEV (reference sequence). CDR3 nucleotide sequence: TGTGCCAGCTCCTACAGGGGGCTGTTTGATGAGCAGTTCTTC. Its protein is CASSYRGLFDEQFF.

This chain uses TRBV19 with TRBJ1-1; D gene uncertain. The V gene's germline CDR1 is LNHDA and CDR2 SQIVND (reference sequence). The CDR3 consists of 13 residues. The V end lost 2 bases, the J end lost 0 bases, and 4 bases lay between the germline ends. CDR3 nucleotides: TGTGCCAGTAGTATAACTTTGAACACTGAAGCTTTCTTT. Its protein is CASSITLNTEAFF.

The chain uses TRBV28 and TRBJ2-1; a weak D match, TRBD2 (6 bases). Trimming shortened V by 2 bases and J by 9 bases, and 11 bases separated the two germline ends. The CDR3 length is 13 residues. Germline lookup yields CDR1 MDHEN and CDR2 SYDVKM. The CDR3 reads CASSLTGSFEQFF. In nucleotides, the CDR3 is TGTGCCAGCAGTTTAACCGGGAGTTTTGAGCAGTTCTTC.

The genes are TRBV29-1 and TRBJ2-1, with TRBD1 matching over 8 bases. Germline CDR1 SQVTM, CDR2 ANQGSEA. The trim removed 6 bases at V and 6 bases at J, leaving 10 bases unmatched. This CDR3 spans 14 amino acids. In DNA, the CDR3 is TGCAGCGTGCGGGGACAGGCTTTAGGCAATGAGCAGTTCTTC. Amino acid sequence: CSVRGQALGNEQFF.

The chain combines TRBV13 with TRBJ2-3; 9 bases fit TRBD2. The germline CDR1 and CDR2 sequences are PRHDT and FYEKMQ (reference sequence). Losses at the gene ends were 5 bases for V and 4 bases for J; bases not matched to a gene: 10. The CDR3 runs to 16 residues. The CDR3 DNA follows: TGTGCCAGCAGCCCACGTGATAGCGGGAGAGCAGATACGCAGTATTTT. Protein: CASSPRDSGRADTQYF.

This clone was found once. V usage is TRBV3-1 (or the pseudogene TRBV3-2) and J usage is TRBJ2-5, with D perhaps matching TRBD1 (6 bases). CDR1 is LGHDT, CDR2 YNNKEL, per germline (reference sequence). This CDR3 comprises 13 residues. V lost 4 bases and J 2 bases, leaving 8 bases between the germline ends. CDR3 in DNA: TGTGCCAGCAGCCTGGGGGCACAAGAGACCCAGTACTTC. Translation gives CASSLGAQETQYF.

This clone was recorded once. The chain carries TRBV9 and TRBJ1-2; 8 nucleotides line up with TRBD1. This CDR3 contains 14 residues. Trimming took 7 bases from V and 10 from J; bases not matched to a gene: 15. Germline loops: CDR1 SGDLS, CDR2 YYNGEE. CDR3 loop: CASSRGGTGANYTF. CDR3 in DNA: TGTGCCAGCTCCCGTGGGGGGACAGGCGCTAACTACACCTTC.

The genes are TRBV6-5 and TRBJ2-7; D is perhaps TRBD2 (6 bases). CDR3 length: 13 residues. V was shortened by 10 bases and J by 1 base, with 14 bases between the two germline ends. Germline CDR1 and CDR2: MNHEY and SVGAGI. The CDR3 DNA reads TGTGCCACCTGGAATAGCGGTTCCTACGAGCAGTACTTC. It codes for CATWNSGSYEQYF.

The V call is TRBV3-1 (or the pseudogene TRBV3-2), the J call TRBJ1-1; D may be TRBD1 (5 bases). This CDR3 contains 12 residues. V was pared by 1 base and J by 10 bases, with 10 bases between. CDR1 and CDR2 (germline): LGHDT, YNNKEL (reference sequence). The chain's CDR3 is CASSQGIQGAFF. CDR3 coding DNA: TGTGCCAGCAGCCAAGGGATTCAGGGAGCTTTCTTT.

The J gene is TRBJ2-7, the V gene TRBV9, with 11 bases fitting TRBD2. Germline V gene sequence: CDR1 SGDLS, CDR2 YYNGEE. Trimming at V came to 4 bases and at J to 3 bases, leaving 3 bases not matched to a gene. The CDR3 covers 14 residues. CDR3 loop: CASSPGLADYEQYF. The CDR3 nucleotides are TGTGCCAGCAGCCCGGGACTAGCGGACTACGAGCAGTACTTC.